Shown below are 15 T cell receptor beta chains from a single sample sequenced in a study of blood T cell repertoires in COVID-19. Sequencing used immunoSEQ multiplex PCR; TCRdb keeps in-frame clones, though not all of them. This sample yields roughly 160,000 clones, of which about 85% are seen a single time; around 8% belongs to the top ten. The sequencing sample was made of peripheral blood. Source of these receptors: a woman aged 80 or over with COVID-19, enrolled during active disease.

The V gene is TRBV9, the J gene TRBJ1-3; D is uncertain. This CDR3 has 13 residues. The V end lost 0 bases, the J end lost 9 bases, and 10 bases lay between the germline ends. CDR1 is SGDLS and CDR2 is YYNGEE in the germline V gene. CDR3 sequence reads: CASSVVSGGTIYF. The CDR3 DNA reads as TGTGCCAGCAGCGTAGTCTCTGGAGGCACCATATATTTT. Using reference TRBV9 and TRBJ1-3 for the parts outside the CDR3, the full variable domain is DSGVTQTPKHLITATGQRVTLRCSPRSGDLSVYWYQQSLDQGLQFLIQYYNGEERAKGNILERFSAQQFPDLHSELNLSSLELGDSALYFCASSVVSGGTIYFGEGSWLTVV.

The gene calls are TRBV5-4 and TRBJ2-2; 12 nucleotides align to TRBD2. Per germline, CDR1 SGHNT and CDR2 YYREEE (reference sequence). V was clipped by 4 bases and J by 2 bases; unmatched bases: 3. This CDR3 has 16 amino acids. The CDR3: CASSVGLAGNTGELFF. The CDR3 bases are TGTGCCAGCAGCGTGGGACTAGCGGGCAACACCGGGGAGCTGTTTTTT. The whole variable domain, remainder taken from reference TRBV5-4 and TRBJ2-2, is ETGVTQSPTHLIKTRGQQVTLRCSSQSGHNTVSWYQQALGQGPQFIFQYYREEENGRGNFPPRFSGLQFPNYSSELNVNALELDDSALYLCASSVGLAGNTGELFFGEGSRLTVL.

This clone was seen more than once but under ten times. J is TRBJ2-5 and V is TRBV5-1, with TRBD1 matching over 7 bases. The CDR3 runs 15 residues. V shed 1 base and J 3 bases; nucleotides not matched to a gene: 6. Looked up from germline, CDR1 is SGHRS and CDR2 is YFSETQ. In DNA, the CDR3 is TGCGCCAGCAGCTTGAGGACCGGGACAGAAGAGACCCAGTACTTC. It specifies CASSLRTGTEETQYF.

This chain links TRBV3-1 (or the pseudogene TRBV3-2) with TRBJ2-5, with a weak D call TRBD1 (6 bases). V was trimmed by 1 base and J by 5 bases, leaving 14 bases between them. The germline V gene has CDR1 LGHDT and CDR2 YNNKEL (reference sequence). The CDR3 runs 15 residues. The CDR3 coding sequence is TGTGCCAGCAGCCAAGTTCAGGGGTCCGGGGAGACCCAGTACTTC. It yields the protein CASSQVQGSGETQYF.

The chain uses TRBV7-9 and TRBJ1-1; D is uncertain. CDR1 is SEHNR, CDR2 FQNEAQ, per germline (reference sequence). Trimming cost V 5 bases and J 1 base, with 14 bases left between them. This CDR3 spans 15 amino acids. The CDR3 nucleotides are TGTGCCAGCAGCGGTATTGGTGGAGGGAACACTGAAGCTTTCTTT. This codes for CASSGIGGGNTEAFF.

The chain is built from TRBV7-3 and TRBJ2-2; possibly TRBD2 for D (6 bases). The CDR3 covers 16 residues. V gave up 4 bases and J gave up 5 bases, with 17 bases separating them. CDR1 and CDR2 (germline): SGHTA, FQGTGA. This CDR3 is CASSSRLVRGTGELFF. DNA for the CDR3: TGTGCCAGCAGCTCCCGACTAGTCCGGGGGACCGGGGAGCTGTTTTTT.

This clone has at least ten counts. This chain joins TRBV13 and TRBJ2-7; possible D gene TRBD1, 6 bases. The CDR3 runs to 14 residues. Germline V gene sequence: CDR1 PRHDT, CDR2 FYEKMQ (reference sequence). The V end lost 6 bases, the J end lost 3 bases, and 15 bases lay between the germline ends. The CDR3, as DNA: TGTGCCAGCAGGCCTAGCTACAGGGTCTACGAGCAGTACTTC. Its protein is CASRPSYRVYEQYF.

In its sample, this clone was seen once. The V gene is TRBV3-1 (or the pseudogene TRBV3-2), the J gene TRBJ1-1; D perhaps matches TRBD1 (5 bases). CDR3 size: 15 residues. The V end lost 4 bases, the J end lost 2 bases, and 14 bases lay between the germline ends. Germline-derived CDR1 and CDR2 are LGHDT and YNNKEL (reference sequence). The DNA of the CDR3 is TGTGCCAGCAGCCTCCGGGGGGAAATTAACACTGAAGCTTTCTTT. This encodes CASSLRGEINTEAFF.

V usage is TRBV3-1 (or the pseudogene TRBV3-2) and J usage is TRBJ1-5, with 8 bases lining up with TRBD1. CDR1 LGHDT and CDR2 YNNKEL come from the germline V gene (reference sequence). With 3 bases clipped from V and 6 bases from J, the junction kept 4 bases outside the gene matches. The CDR3 has 14 amino acids. CDR3 sequence (DNA): TGTGCCAGCAGCCAGACAGGGGAGGTTCAGCCCCAGCATTTT. This gives the protein CASSQTGEVQPQHF.

Only one count was recorded for this clone. This rearrangement joins TRBV7-2 to TRBJ1-6; no clear D gene. V lost 5 bases to trimming and J lost 12 bases, with 11 bases between them. From germline, CDR1 is SGHTA and CDR2 FQGNSA. This CDR3 region has 12 residues. CDR3 amino acids: CASSLRGLPLHF. CDR3 DNA: TGTGCCAGCAGCCTTCGAGGTTTACCCCTCCACTTT.

The chain joins TRBV18 to TRBJ2-1; 7 positions agree with TRBD2. The V gene end was trimmed by 3 bases and the J gene end by 6 bases; junction bases not matched to a gene: 5. The CDR3 has 14 amino acids. Germline V CDR1 and CDR2: KGHSH, LQKENI. The CDR3 reads CASSPQRDGNEQFF. CDR3 in DNA: TGTGCCAGCTCACCGCAGCGGGATGGCAATGAGCAGTTCTTC. Full variable domain (outside the CDR3, taken from reference TRBV18 and TRBJ2-1): NAGVMQNPRHLVRRRGQEARLRCSPMKGHSHVYWYRQLPEEGLKFMVYLQKENIIDESGMPKERFSAEFPKEGPSILRIQQVVRGDSAAYFCASSPQRDGNEQFFGPGTRLTVL.

V usage is TRBV9 and J usage is TRBJ1-2, with 9 bases lining up with TRBD1. V lost 4 bases, J lost 4 bases, and 14 bases stayed unmatched. The CDR3 length is 17 residues. The germline gives CDR1 SGDLS, CDR2 YYNGEE. In nucleotides, the CDR3 is TGTGCCAGCAGCCCACAGACGGGACAGGGAACGGGCTATGGCTACACCTTC. Translating gives CASSPQTGQGTGYGYTF. Full variable domain (outside the CDR3, taken from reference TRBV9 and TRBJ1-2): DSGVTQTPKHLITATGQRVTLRCSPRSGDLSVYWYQQSLDQGLQFLIQYYNGEERAKGNILERFSAQQFPDLHSELNLSSLELGDSALYFCASSPQTGQGTGYGYTFGSGTRLTVV.

The V call is TRBV9, the J call TRBJ2-4, with a tentative D call TRBD1 (6 bases). This CDR3 has 14 residues. With 4 bases removed from V and 1 base from J, the gap between germline ends came to 9 bases. Per germline, CDR1 SGDLS and CDR2 YYNGEE. In DNA form, the CDR3 reads TGTGCCAGCAGCCCGCAGGGGGCCAAAAACATTCAGTACTTC. Translating it yields CASSPQGAKNIQYF.

This chain links TRBV2 with TRBJ2-3, with 10 positions matching TRBD2. Germline CDR1 and CDR2: SNHLY and FYNNEI. CDR3 length: 17 amino acids. Trimming took 2 bases from V and 7 from J; bases not matched to a gene: 12. The CDR3: CASSERSVLAGFHTQYF. Here the CDR3 DNA reads TGTGCCAGCAGTGAAAGGTCAGTACTAGCGGGGTTCCATACGCAGTATTTT.

The V and J genes are TRBV5-1 and TRBJ1-5; tentatively, D is TRBD1 (5 bases). This CDR3 comprises 14 residues. The germline V and J ends were trimmed by 0 bases and 7 bases, with 11 bases remaining between them. Germline loops: CDR1 SGHRS, CDR2 YFSETQ. Here the CDR3 reads CASSLGQGGQPQHF. DNA for the CDR3: TGCGCCAGCAGCTTGGGTCAGGGCGGACAGCCCCAGCATTTT. Combining the CDR3 with reference TRBV5-1 and TRBJ1-5 gives the whole variable domain KAGVTQTPRYLIKTRGQQVTLSCSPISGHRSVSWYQQTPGQGLQFLFEYFSETQRNKGNFPGRFSGRQFSNSRSEMNVSTLELGDSALYLCASSLGQGGQPQHFGDGTRLSIL.